This T cell receptor beta chain came from a study of T cell changes during pregnancy in multiple sclerosis. TCRdb's copy holds only in-frame clones and misses some; the assay was immunoSEQ multiplex PCR. The sample shows around 57,000 clones, around 92% of them seen only once. The CDR3 loop spans 14 amino acids. CDR1 is SGHRS and CDR2 is YFSETQ in the germline V gene. Trimming took 4 bases from V and 7 from J; bases not matched to a gene: 7. The J gene is TRBJ2-1, the V gene TRBV5-1; 8 bases agree with TRBD1. The clonotype originates from a female donor in good health, enrolled as a control in a pregnancy study. The specimen was CD4+ T cells from peripheral blood mononuclear cells, collected after pregnancy. CDR3 bases: TGCGCCAGCAGCACCGGGACAGGCGAGAATGAGCAGTTCTTC. Its protein is CASSTGTGENEQFF.